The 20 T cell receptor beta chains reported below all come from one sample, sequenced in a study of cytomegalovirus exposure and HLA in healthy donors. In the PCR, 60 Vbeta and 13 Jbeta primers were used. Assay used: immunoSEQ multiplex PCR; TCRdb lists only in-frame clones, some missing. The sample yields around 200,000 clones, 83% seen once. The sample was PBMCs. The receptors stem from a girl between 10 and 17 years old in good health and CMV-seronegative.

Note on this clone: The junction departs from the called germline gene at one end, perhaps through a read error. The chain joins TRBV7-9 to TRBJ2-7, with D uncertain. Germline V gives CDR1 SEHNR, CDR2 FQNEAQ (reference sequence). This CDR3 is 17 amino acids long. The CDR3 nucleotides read TGTTCCAGCAGCTTGTACGGGTTTACCAAACCAGACTACGAGCAGTACTTC. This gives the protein CSSSLYGFTKPDYEQYF.

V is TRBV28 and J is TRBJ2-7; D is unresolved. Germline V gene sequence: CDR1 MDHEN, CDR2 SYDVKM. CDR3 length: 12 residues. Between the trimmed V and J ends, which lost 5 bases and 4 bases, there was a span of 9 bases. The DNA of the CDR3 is TGTGCCAGCAGTCCCGTCGGGTACGAGCAGTACTTC. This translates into CASSPVGYEQYF.

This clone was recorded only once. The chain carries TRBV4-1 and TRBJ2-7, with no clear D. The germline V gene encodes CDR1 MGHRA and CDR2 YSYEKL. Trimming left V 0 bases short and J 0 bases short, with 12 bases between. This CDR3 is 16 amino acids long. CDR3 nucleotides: TGCGCCAGCAGCCAAGATACGATAGCAGCCTCCTACGAGCAGTACTTC. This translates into CASSQDTIAASYEQYF.

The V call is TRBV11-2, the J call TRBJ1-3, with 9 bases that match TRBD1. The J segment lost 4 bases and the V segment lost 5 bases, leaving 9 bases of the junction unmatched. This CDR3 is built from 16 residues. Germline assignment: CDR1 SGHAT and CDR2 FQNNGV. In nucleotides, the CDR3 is TGTGCCAGCAGCCTGGCACAGGGGGCGCGAGGAAACACCATATATTTT. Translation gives CASSLAQGARGNTIYF.

The CDR3 DNA sequence: TGTGCCAGCAGACCAAACCCGGGACGGAACCCCTTAGCGGGATTCCACGGGGAGCTGTTTTTT. Translated: CASRPNPGRNPLAGFHGELFF. The rearrangement links TRBV28 to TRBJ2-2, with TRBD2 identical over 8 bases. Trimming cost V 6 bases and J 7 bases; bases outside gene matches: 28. This CDR3 spans 21 amino acids. Germline V gene data show CDR1 as MDHEN and CDR2 as SYDVKM.

This CDR3 reads CASSLGENTGELFF. The CDR3 DNA is TGTGCCAGCAGTCTAGGGGAAAACACCGGGGAGCTGTTTTTT. V gene TRBV2 combines with J gene TRBJ2-2; D might be TRBD1 (5 bases). The CDR3 covers 14 residues. Trimming cost V 5 bases and J 2 bases, with 9 bases left between them. The germline CDR1 and CDR2 sequences are SNHLY and FYNNEI.

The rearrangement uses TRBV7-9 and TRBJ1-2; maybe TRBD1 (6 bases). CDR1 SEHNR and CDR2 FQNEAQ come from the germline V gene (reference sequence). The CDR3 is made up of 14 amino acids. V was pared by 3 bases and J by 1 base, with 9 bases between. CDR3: CASSLTGDNYGYTF. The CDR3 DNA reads TGTGCCAGCAGCTTGACAGGCGATAACTATGGCTACACCTTC.

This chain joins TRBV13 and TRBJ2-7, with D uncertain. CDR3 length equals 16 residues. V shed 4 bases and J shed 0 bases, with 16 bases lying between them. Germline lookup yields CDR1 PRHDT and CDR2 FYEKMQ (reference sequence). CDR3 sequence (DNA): TGTGCCAGCAGCTCAACTCCGACTCCTAGCTCCTACGAGCAGTACTTC. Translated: CASSSTPTPSSYEQYF.

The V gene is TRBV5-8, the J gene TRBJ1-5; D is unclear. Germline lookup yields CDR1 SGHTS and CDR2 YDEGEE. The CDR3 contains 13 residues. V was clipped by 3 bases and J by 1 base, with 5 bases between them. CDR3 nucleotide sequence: TGTGCCAGCAGCTCCCAGAGCAATCAGCCCCAGCATTTT. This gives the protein CASSSQSNQPQHF. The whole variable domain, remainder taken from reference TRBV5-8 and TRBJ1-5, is EAGVTQSPTHLIKTRGQQATLRCSPISGHTSVYWYQQALGLGLQFLLWYDEGEERNRGNFPPRFSGRQFPNYSSELNVNALELEDSALYLCASSSQSNQPQHFGDGTRLSIL.

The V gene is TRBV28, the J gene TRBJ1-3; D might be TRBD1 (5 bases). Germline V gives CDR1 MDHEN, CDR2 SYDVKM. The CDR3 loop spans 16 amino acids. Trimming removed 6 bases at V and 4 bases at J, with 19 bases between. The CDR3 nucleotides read TGTGCCAGCAGCCCCTTCCAGGGTTATACGGGAAACACCATATATTTT. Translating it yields CASSPFQGYTGNTIYF.

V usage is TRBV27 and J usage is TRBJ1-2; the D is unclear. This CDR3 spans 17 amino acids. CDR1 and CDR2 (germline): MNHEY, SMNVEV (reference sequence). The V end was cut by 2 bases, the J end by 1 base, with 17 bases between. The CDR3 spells CASSLREGGPFNYGYTF. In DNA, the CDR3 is TGTGCCAGCAGTTTACGGGAGGGAGGTCCTTTTAACTATGGCTACACCTTC.

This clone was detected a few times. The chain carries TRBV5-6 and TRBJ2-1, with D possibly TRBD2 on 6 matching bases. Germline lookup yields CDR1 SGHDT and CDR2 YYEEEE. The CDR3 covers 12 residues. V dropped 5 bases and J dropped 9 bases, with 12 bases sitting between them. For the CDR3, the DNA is TGTGCCAGCAGTTGGGGGGTAGGTGAGCAGTTCTTC. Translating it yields CASSWGVGEQFF. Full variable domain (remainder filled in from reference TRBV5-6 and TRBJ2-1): DAGVTQSPTHLIKTRGQQVTLRCSPKSGHDTVSWYQQALGQGPQFIFQYYEEEERQRGNFPDRFSGHQFPNYSSELNVNALLLGDSALYLCASSWGVGEQFFGPGTRLTVL.

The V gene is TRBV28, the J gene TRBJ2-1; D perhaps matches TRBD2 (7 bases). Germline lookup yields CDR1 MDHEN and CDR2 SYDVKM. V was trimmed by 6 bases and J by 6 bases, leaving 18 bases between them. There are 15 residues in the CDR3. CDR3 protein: CASRRPGGPGNEQFF. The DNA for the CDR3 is TGTGCCAGCAGACGCCCCGGGGGGCCTGGCAATGAGCAGTTCTTC.

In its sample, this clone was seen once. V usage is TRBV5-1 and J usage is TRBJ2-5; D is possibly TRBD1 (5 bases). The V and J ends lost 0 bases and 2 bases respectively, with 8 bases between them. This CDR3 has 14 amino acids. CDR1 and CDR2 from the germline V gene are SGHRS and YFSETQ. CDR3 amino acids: CASSLADRQETQYF. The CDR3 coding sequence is TGCGCCAGCAGCTTGGCCGACAGACAAGAGACCCAGTACTTC. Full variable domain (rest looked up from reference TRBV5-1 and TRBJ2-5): KAGVTQTPRYLIKTRGQQVTLSCSPISGHRSVSWYQQTPGQGLQFLFEYFSETQRNKGNFPGRFSGRQFSNSRSEMNVSTLELGDSALYLCASSLADRQETQYFGPGTRLLVL.

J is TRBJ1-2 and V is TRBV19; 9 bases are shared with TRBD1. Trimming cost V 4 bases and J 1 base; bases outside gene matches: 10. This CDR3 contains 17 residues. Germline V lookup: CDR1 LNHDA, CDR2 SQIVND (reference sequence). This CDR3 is CASSTTGGPPLNYGYTF. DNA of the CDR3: TGTGCCAGTAGTACCACAGGGGGCCCACCCCTTAACTATGGCTACACCTTC.

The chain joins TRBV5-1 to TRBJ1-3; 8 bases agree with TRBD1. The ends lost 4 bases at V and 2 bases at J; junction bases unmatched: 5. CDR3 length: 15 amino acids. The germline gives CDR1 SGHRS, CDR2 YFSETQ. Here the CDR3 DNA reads TGCGCCAGCAGCGGAGGACAGGGCCCTGGAAACACCATATATTTT. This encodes CASSGGQGPGNTIYF.

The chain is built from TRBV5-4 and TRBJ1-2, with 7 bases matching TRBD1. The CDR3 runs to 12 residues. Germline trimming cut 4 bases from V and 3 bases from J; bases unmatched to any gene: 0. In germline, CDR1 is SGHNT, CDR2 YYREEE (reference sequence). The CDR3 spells CASSDRDYGYTF. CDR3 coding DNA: TGTGCCAGCAGCGACAGGGACTATGGCTACACCTTC.

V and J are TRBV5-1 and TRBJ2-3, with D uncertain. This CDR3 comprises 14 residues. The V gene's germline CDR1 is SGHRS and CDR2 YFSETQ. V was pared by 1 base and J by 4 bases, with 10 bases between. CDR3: CASSLNGFPDTQYF. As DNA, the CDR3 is TGCGCCAGCAGCTTGAACGGTTTTCCAGATACGCAGTATTTT.

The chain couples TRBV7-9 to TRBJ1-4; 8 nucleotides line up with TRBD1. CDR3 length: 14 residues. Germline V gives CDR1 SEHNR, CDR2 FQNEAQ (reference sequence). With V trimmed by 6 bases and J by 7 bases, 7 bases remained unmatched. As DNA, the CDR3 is TGTGCCAGCAGGAATTACAGGGGGGGTGAAAAACTGTTTTTT. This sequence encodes CASRNYRGGEKLFF.

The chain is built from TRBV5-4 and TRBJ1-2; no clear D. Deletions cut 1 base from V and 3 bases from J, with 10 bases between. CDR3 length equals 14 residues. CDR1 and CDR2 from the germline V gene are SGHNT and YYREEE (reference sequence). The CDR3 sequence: CASSLPGWDYGYTF. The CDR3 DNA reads TGTGCCAGCAGCTTGCCGGGGTGGGACTATGGCTACACCTTC.